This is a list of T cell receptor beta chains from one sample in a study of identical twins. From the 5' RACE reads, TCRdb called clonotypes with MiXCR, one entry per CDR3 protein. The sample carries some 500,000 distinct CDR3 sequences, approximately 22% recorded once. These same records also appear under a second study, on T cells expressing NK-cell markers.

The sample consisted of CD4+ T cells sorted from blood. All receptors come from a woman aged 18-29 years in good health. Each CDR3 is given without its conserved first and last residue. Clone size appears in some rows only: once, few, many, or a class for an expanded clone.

CDR3aa: ASSESGRASEQY; v_gene: TRBV25-1; abundance: few
CDR3aa: ASNLAGGPFNEQF; v_gene: TRBV7-2; abundance: few
CDR3aa: ASSRQGPDSPLH; v_gene: TRBV6-1; abundance: few
CDR3aa: SARTGAYEKLF; v_gene: TRBV20-1; abundance: NA
CDR3aa: ASSPLLDEQF; v_gene: TRBV12-3/TRBV12-4; abundance: many
CDR3aa: SVASTLAKNIQY; v_gene: TRBV29-1; abundance: many
CDR3aa: SARVDPSQETQY; v_gene: TRBV20-1; abundance: few
CDR3aa: AIRAGGGRTNEQF; v_gene: TRBV10-3; abundance: NA
CDR3aa: ASSSPGTLKNTEAF; v_gene: TRBV7-9; abundance: NA
CDR3aa: ASRELAGEQF; v_gene: TRBV12-3/TRBV12-4; abundance: few
CDR3aa: ATSRVGAGETQY; v_gene: TRBV15; abundance: once
CDR3aa: ASSQDAGGNLV; v_gene: TRBV4-3; abundance: NA
CDR3aa: ASSYLGWAYEQY; v_gene: TRBV6-5; abundance: NA
CDR3aa: ASSFRPSGSRPYNEQF; v_gene: TRBV5-6; abundance: NA
CDR3aa: ASSLEGGRTGEQF; v_gene: TRBV5-8; abundance: NA
CDR3aa: ASSLDLVEEF; v_gene: TRBV5-1; abundance: few
CDR3aa: ATSPGARGGYT; v_gene: TRBV24-1; abundance: few
CDR3aa: ASQSTDGYT; v_gene: TRBV12-3/TRBV12-4; abundance: many
CDR3aa: ASSQLGIWTEAF; v_gene: TRBV4-3; abundance: few
CDR3aa: ASTVHIGGNEQF; v_gene: TRBV12-3/TRBV12-4; abundance: few
CDR3aa: ASSFAGVDYNEQF; v_gene: TRBV7-2; abundance: NA
CDR3aa: ASRGLLYTGELF; v_gene: TRBV27; abundance: NA
CDR3aa: SASDRGEEKLF; v_gene: TRBV20-1; abundance: few
CDR3aa: ASRPGQGPVYGYT; v_gene: TRBV6-1; abundance: few
CDR3aa: ASRGSRVEQY; v_gene: TRBV12-3/TRBV12-4; abundance: NA
CDR3aa: ASSVGGANQPQH; v_gene: TRBV2; abundance: few
CDR3aa: ASSFSDGDGYT; v_gene: TRBV12-3/TRBV12-4; abundance: NA
CDR3aa: ASSFQTTSGHNEQF; v_gene: TRBV7-9; abundance: NA
CDR3aa: SGTPPGPEQF; v_gene: TRBV29-1; abundance: few
CDR3aa: SAQRDRGFNEQF; v_gene: TRBV20-1; abundance: NA
CDR3aa: ASSEPPDSPRETQY; v_gene: TRBV6-1; abundance: NA
CDR3aa: ASSLRAGTQETQY; v_gene: TRBV7-9; abundance: NA
CDR3aa: ASSSPTGNYGYT; v_gene: TRBV7-9; abundance: NA
CDR3aa: SASGGRISDTQY; v_gene: TRBV20-1; abundance: NA
CDR3aa: ASSFSGLNYGYT; v_gene: TRBV12-3/TRBV12-4; abundance: NA
CDR3aa: AIRGHRDRGSPLH; v_gene: TRBV10-3; abundance: few
CDR3aa: ASSVDRGNYGYT; v_gene: TRBV9; abundance: few
CDR3aa: ASSGRLMNTEAF; v_gene: TRBV12-3/TRBV12-4; abundance: NA
CDR3aa: ASSQDGTTQETQY; v_gene: TRBV4-2; abundance: many
CDR3aa: SARFRGQGTREQY; v_gene: TRBV20-1; abundance: many
CDR3aa: ASSPPTSGSGWDTQY; v_gene: TRBV9; abundance: NA
CDR3aa: ASSRLEAGPVTEAF; v_gene: TRBV5-1; abundance: few
CDR3aa: SAQGVSPEAF; v_gene: TRBV20-1; abundance: NA
CDR3aa: ASSQVGAGANVLT; v_gene: TRBV3-1; abundance: few
CDR3aa: SARGMTRVQETQY; v_gene: TRBV20-1; abundance: few
CDR3aa: SAQASGETDTQY; v_gene: TRBV20-1; abundance: NA
CDR3aa: SVGETGVTQPQH; v_gene: TRBV29-1; abundance: few
CDR3aa: ASSFKSGDQPQH; v_gene: TRBV7-2; abundance: many
CDR3aa: ASSLIHEQY; v_gene: TRBV7-2; abundance: NA
CDR3aa: ASSYGHEQY; v_gene: TRBV6-5; abundance: few